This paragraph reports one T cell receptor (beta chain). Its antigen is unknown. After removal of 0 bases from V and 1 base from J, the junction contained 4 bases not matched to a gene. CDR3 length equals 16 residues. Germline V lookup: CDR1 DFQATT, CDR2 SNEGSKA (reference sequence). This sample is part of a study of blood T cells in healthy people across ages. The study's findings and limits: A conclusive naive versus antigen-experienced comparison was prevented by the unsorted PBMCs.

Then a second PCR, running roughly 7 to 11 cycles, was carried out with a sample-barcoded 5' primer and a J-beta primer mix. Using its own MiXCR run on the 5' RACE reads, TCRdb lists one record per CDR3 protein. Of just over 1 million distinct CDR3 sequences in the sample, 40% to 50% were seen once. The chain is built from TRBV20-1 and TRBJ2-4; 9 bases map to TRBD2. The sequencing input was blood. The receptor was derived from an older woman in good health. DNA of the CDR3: TGCAGTGCTAGAGAGCGGGAGGGTGTGGCCAAAAACATTCAGTACTTC. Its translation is CSAREREGVAKNIQYF.